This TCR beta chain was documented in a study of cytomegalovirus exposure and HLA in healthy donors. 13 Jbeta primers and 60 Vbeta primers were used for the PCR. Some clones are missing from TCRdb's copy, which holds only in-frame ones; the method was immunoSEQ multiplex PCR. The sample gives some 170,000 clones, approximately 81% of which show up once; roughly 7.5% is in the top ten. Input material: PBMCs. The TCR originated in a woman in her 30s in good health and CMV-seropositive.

Written as DNA, the CDR3 is TGTGCCAGCAGGATCGACCGGGGTAGCACAGATACGCAGTATTTT. Encoded protein: CASRIDRGSTDTQYF. V and J are TRBV5-4 and TRBJ2-3; a weak D match, TRBD2 (5 bases). The germline V and J ends were trimmed by 5 bases and 0 bases, with 13 bases remaining between them. Germline lookup yields CDR1 SGHNT and CDR2 YYREEE (reference sequence). This CDR3 is built from 15 residues.